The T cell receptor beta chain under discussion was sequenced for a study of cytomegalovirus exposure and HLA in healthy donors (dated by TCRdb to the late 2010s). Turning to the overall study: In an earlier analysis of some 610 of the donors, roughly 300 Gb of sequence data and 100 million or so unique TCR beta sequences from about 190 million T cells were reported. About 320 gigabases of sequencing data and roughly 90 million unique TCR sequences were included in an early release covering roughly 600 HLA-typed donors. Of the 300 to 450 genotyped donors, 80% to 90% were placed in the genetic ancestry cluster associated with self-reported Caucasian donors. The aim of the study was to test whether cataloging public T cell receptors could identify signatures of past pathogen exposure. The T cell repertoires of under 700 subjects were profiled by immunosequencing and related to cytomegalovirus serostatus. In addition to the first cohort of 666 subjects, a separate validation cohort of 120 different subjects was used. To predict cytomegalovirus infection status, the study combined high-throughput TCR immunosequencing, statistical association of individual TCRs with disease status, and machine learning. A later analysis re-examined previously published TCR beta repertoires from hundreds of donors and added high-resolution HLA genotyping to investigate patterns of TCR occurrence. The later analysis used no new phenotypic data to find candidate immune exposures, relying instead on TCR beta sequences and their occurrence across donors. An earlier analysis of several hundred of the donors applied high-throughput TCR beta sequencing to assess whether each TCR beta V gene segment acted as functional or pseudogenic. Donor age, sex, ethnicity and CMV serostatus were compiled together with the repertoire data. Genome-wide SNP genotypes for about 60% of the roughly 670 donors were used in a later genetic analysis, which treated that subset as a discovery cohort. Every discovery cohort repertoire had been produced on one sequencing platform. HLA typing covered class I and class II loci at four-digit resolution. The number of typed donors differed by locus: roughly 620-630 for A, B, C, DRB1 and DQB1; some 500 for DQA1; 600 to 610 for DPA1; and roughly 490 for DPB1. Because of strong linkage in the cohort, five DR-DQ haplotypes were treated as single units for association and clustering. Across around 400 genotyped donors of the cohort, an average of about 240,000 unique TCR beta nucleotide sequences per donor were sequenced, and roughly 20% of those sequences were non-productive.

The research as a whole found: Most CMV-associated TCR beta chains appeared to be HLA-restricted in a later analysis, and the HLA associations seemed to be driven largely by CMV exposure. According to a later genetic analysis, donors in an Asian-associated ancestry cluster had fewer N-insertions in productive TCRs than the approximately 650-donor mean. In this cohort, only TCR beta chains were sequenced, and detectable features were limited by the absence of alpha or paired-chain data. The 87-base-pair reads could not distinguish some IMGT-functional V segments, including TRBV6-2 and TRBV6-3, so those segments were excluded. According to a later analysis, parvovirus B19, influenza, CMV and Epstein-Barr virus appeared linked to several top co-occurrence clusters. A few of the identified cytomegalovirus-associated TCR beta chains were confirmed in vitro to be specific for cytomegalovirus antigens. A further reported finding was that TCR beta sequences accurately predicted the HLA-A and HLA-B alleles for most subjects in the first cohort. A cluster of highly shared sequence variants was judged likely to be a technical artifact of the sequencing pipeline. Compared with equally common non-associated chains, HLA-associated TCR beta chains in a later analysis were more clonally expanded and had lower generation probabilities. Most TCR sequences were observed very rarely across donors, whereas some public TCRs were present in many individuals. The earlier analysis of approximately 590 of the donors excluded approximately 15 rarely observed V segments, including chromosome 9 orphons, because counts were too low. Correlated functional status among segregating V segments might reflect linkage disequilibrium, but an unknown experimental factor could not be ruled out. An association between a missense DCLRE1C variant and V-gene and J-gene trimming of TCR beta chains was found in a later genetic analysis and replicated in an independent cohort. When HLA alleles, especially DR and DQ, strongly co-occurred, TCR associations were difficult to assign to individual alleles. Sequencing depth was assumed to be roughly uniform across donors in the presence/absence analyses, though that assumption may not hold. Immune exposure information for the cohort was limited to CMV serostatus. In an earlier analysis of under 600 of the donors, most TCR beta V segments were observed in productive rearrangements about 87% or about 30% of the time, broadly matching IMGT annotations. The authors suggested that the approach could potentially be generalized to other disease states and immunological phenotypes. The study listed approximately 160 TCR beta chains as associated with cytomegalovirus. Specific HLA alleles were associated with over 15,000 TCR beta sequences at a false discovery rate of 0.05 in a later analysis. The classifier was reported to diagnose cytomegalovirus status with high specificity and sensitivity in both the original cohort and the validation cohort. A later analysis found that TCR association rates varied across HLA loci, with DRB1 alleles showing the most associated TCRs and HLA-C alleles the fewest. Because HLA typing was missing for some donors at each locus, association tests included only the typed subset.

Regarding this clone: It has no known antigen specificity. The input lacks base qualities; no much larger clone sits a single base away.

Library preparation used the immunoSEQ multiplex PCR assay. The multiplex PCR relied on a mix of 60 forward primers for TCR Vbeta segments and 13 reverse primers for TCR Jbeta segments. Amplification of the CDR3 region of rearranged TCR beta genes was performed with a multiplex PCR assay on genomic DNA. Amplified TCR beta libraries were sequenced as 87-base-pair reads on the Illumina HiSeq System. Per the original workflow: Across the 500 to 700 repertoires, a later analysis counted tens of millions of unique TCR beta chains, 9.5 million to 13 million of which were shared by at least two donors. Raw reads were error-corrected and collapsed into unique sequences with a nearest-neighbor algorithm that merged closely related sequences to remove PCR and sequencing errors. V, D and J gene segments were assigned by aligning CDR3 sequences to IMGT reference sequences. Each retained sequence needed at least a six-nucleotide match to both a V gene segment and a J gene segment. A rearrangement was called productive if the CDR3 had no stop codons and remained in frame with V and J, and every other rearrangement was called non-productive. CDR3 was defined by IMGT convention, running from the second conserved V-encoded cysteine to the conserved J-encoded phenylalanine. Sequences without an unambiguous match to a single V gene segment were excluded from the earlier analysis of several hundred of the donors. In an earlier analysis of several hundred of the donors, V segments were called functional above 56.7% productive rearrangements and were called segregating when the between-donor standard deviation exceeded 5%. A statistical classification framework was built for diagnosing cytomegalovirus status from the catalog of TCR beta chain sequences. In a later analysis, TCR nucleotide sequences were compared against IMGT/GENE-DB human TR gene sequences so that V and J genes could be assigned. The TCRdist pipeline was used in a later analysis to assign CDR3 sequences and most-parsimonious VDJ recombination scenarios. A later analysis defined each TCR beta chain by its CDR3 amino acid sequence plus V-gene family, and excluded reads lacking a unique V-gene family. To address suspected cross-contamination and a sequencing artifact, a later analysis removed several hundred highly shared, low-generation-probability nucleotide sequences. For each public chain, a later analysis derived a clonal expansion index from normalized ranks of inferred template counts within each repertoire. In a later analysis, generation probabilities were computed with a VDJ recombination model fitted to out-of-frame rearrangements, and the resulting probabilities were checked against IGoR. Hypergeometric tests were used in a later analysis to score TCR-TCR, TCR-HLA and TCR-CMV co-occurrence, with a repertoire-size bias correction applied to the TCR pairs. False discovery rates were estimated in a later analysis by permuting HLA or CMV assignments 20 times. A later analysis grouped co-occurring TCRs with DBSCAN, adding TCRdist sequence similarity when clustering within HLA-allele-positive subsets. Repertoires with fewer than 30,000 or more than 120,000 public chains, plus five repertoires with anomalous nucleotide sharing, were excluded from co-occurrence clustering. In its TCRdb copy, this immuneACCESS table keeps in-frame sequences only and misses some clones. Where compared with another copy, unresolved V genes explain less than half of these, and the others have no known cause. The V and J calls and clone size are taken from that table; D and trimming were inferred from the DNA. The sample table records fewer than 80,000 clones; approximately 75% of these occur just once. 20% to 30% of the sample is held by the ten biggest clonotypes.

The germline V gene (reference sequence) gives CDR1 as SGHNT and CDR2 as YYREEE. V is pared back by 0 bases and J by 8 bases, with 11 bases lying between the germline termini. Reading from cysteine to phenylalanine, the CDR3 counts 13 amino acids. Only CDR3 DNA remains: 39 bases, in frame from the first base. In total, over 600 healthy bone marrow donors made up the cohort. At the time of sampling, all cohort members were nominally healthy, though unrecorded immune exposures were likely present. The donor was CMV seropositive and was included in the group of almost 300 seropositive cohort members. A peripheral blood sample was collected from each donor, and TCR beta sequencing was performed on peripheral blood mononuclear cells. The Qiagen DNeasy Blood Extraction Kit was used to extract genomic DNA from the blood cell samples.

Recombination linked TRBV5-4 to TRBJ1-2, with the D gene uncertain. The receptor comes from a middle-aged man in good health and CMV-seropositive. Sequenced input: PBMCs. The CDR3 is CASSLAHSPGYTF. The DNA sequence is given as TGTGCCAGCAGCTTGGCCCACAGTCCAGGCTACACCTTC.